Each of the 15 T cell receptor beta chains below was sequenced from the same sample in a study of identical twins. TCRdb redid the calling of the 5' RACE reads with MiXCR, one entry per CDR3 protein. The sample consists of hundreds of thousands of distinct CDR3 sequences, roughly 6% of them appearing once. The specimen was naive T cells sorted from blood. All receptors come from a man between 18 and 35 years old in good health.

This clonotype was recorded at least ten times. This chain connects TRBV29-1 to TRBJ2-7; TRBD1 aligns across 9 bases. The CDR3 sequence is 13 residues long. V shed 2 bases, J shed 3 bases, and the junction held 2 bases outside the gene matches. Per the germline V gene, CDR1 is SQVTM and CDR2 is ANQGSEA. The CDR3 loop reads CSVEQTGGYEQYF. In nucleotides, the CDR3 is TGCAGCGTTGAACAGACAGGGGGCTACGAGCAGTACTTC.

This chain links TRBV5-1 with TRBJ2-1; unclear D gene. CDR1 SGHRS and CDR2 YFSETQ come from the germline V gene. The V and J ends lost 4 bases and 1 base respectively, with 12 bases between them. This CDR3 is built from 15 residues. The CDR3 is CASSHRARSYNEQFF. The CDR3 DNA follows: TGCGCCAGCAGCCACCGAGCCAGATCCTACAATGAGCAGTTCTTC.

This chain connects TRBV15 to TRBJ1-6; D is possibly TRBD1 (5 bases). The CDR3 is made up of 15 amino acids. Deletions cut 1 base from V and 9 bases from J, with 13 bases between. Germline V gives CDR1 LNHNV, CDR2 YYDKDF (reference sequence). This chain's CDR3 is CATSRAVSGASPLHF. The DNA of the CDR3 is TGTGCCACCAGCAGAGCAGTGTCCGGGGCTTCACCCCTCCACTTT.

This clonotype was detected ten times or more. J is TRBJ2-1 and V is TRBV7-6, with 7 nucleotides matching TRBD2. This CDR3 comprises 15 residues. CDR1 is SGHVS, CDR2 FNYEAQ, per germline. After removal of 4 bases from V and 6 bases from J, the junction contained 9 bases not matched to a gene. The CDR3 coding sequence is TGTGCCAGCAGCTCCGGAGCTAGCGGCAGCAATGAGCAGTTCTTC. Translation: CASSSGASGSNEQFF. Together with reference TRBV7-6 and TRBJ2-1, the CDR3 gives the full variable domain: GAGVSQSPRYKVTKRGQDVALRCDPISGHVSLYWYRQALGQGPEFLTYFNYEAQQDKSGLPNDRFSAERPEGSISTLTIQRTEQRDSAMYRCASSSGASGSNEQFFGPGTRLTVL.

There are many counts of this clonotype. The chain carries TRBV5-5 and TRBJ2-2; D is unresolved. The CDR3 runs to 15 residues. Trimming removed 4 bases at V and 0 bases at J, with 10 bases between. Germline V lookup: CDR1 SGHKS, CDR2 YYEKEE (reference sequence). The CDR3 is CASSPLWSNTGELFF. The CDR3 nucleotides are TGTGCCAGCAGCCCCCTGTGGTCGAACACCGGGGAGCTGTTTTTT.

This clonotype was picked up many times. CDR3 coding DNA: TGTGCCAGCAGTGAAGTATGGGCAGTCTCTGAAGCTTTCTTT. Its translation: CASSEVWAVSEAFF. The V call is TRBV6-1, the J call TRBJ1-1; D is unresolved. V was clipped by 1 base and J by 6 bases, with 12 bases between them. This CDR3 region has 14 residues. Per germline, CDR1 MNHNS and CDR2 SASEGT.

The J gene is TRBJ2-2, the V gene TRBV7-6, with D possibly being TRBD2 (6 bases). V lost 6 bases and J lost 5, with 16 bases in between. There are 15 residues in the CDR3. Germline CDR1 and CDR2: SGHVS and FNYEAQ. The CDR3 coding sequence is TGTGCCAGCAGACCCCAACCCGCGGGGACCGGGGAGCTGTTTTTT. Its translation: CASRPQPAGTGELFF.

The sample holds a few counts of this clonotype. V usage is TRBV6-2 or TRBV6-3 and J usage is TRBJ2-2; perhaps D is TRBD1 or TRBD2 (5 bases each). Germline assignment: CDR1 MNHEY and CDR2 SVGEGT. CDR3 length equals 14 residues. Trimming pared 7 bases from V and 7 bases from J, leaving 16 bases between. The CDR3 loop is CASTQLGDGGELFF. CDR3 DNA sequence: TGTGCCAGCACCCAACTAGGGGACGGCGGGGAGCTGTTTTTT.

This clonotype appeared many times. V and J are TRBV29-1 and TRBJ2-5; 12 positions match TRBD2. The germline gives CDR1 SQVTM, CDR2 ANQGSEA. V was pared by 7 bases and J by 4 bases, with 7 bases of the junction left unmatched. This CDR3 has 14 residues. The CDR3 reads CSAQLAGGGETQYF. The CDR3 DNA reads as TGCAGCGCTCAACTAGCGGGAGGAGGAGAGACCCAGTACTTC. Looking up the rest from reference TRBV29-1 and TRBJ2-5 gives the full variable domain: SAVISQKPSRDICQRGTSLTIQCQVDSQVTMMFWYRQQPGQSLTLIATANQGSEATYESGFVIDKFPISRPNLTFSTLTVSNMSPEDSSIYLCSAQLAGGGETQYFGPGTRLLVL.

This clonotype was observed a few times. The rearrangement links TRBV6-1 to TRBJ1-5; TRBD1 is a possible D gene (6 bases). Trimming removed 4 bases from V and 1 base from J, with 14 bases in between. This CDR3 is 16 amino acids long. Germline CDR1 MNHNS, CDR2 SASEGT. DNA of the CDR3: TGTGCCAGCAGTGCGGACAGTTCGTGGAGCAATCAGCCCCAGCATTTT. It codes for CASSADSSWSNQPQHF.

Many counts were recorded for this clonotype. V gene TRBV12-3 or TRBV12-4 combines with J gene TRBJ1-6; 9 nucleotides match TRBD1. V dropped 1 base and J dropped 13; count of bases not matched to a gene: 11. There are 16 residues in the CDR3. The CDR3 nucleotides read TGTGCCAGCAGTTTAGTTCCGGGACAGGGAGTCTTTCCCCTCCACTTT. The encoded protein is CASSLVPGQGVFPLHF.

This clonotype was counted only a few times. The chain recombines TRBV6-5 with TRBJ1-1, with D uncertain. CDR1 MNHEY and CDR2 SVGAGI come from the germline V gene. The CDR3 runs to 15 residues. Trimming removed 0 bases from V and 1 base from J, with 9 bases in between. CDR3 loop: CASSYSLEGNTEAFF. DNA of the CDR3: TGTGCCAGCAGTTACTCGTTGGAGGGGAACACTGAAGCTTTCTTT.

This clonotype was recorded a few times. V is TRBV2 and J is TRBJ2-3, with 10 nucleotides matching TRBD2. V gave up 4 bases and J gave up 1 base; unmatched junction bases: 5. The CDR3 length is 16 residues. The germline V gene encodes CDR1 SNHLY and CDR2 FYNNEI. The CDR3 sequence is CASSGEGLARTDTQYF. The CDR3, as DNA: TGTGCCAGCAGTGGGGAGGGACTAGCGCGCACAGATACGCAGTATTTT.

The chain uses TRBV18 and TRBJ2-7; D ambiguous. The CDR3 is made up of 14 amino acids. Germline V lookup: CDR1 KGHSH, CDR2 LQKENI. V lost 3 bases, J lost 1 base, and 10 bases lay in between. The CDR3 here is CASSPNGFSYEQYV. The CDR3 nucleotides read TGTGCCAGCTCACCTAATGGTTTTTCCTACGAGCAGTACGTC.

At least ten counts were recorded for this clonotype. J is TRBJ1-5 and V is TRBV7-9, with D possibly being TRBD1 (5 bases). Germline V gene lookup returns CDR1 SEHNR and CDR2 FQNEAQ (reference sequence). V lost 5 bases and J lost 5, with 16 bases in between. This CDR3 is 15 amino acids long. For the CDR3, the DNA is TGTGCCAGCAGCCAGTCCCCAGGGTCCGATCAGCCCCAGCATTTT. Its protein product is CASSQSPGSDQPQHF.